One sample yielded the 24 T cell receptor beta chains listed below, sequenced in a study of T cell changes during pregnancy in multiple sclerosis. Libraries were prepared by immunoSEQ multiplex PCR; TCRdb keeps only in-frame clonotypes and omits some of them. The top ten clones hold approximately 1% of a sample with some 44,000 clones, roughly nine tenths of them seen once. Specimen: CD4+ T cells from peripheral blood mononuclear cells, collected after pregnancy. Every receptor here comes from a female donor with multiple sclerosis, enrolled in a pregnancy study.

The chain has TRBV5-1 and TRBJ1-1; D uncertain. CDR3 length: 16 amino acids. Germline V gene sequence: CDR1 SGHRS, CDR2 YFSETQ. The V gene lost 1 base and the J gene lost 0 bases, with 13 bases spanning the gap. The CDR3 region is CASSLSTGFMNTEAFF. In DNA, the CDR3 is TGCGCCAGCAGCTTGTCGACGGGGTTCATGAACACTGAAGCTTTCTTT.

The chain links TRBV18 to TRBJ2-7; 7 bases are a match to TRBD1. Germline loops: CDR1 KGHSH, CDR2 LQKENI. V shed 3 bases and J 7 bases; nucleotides not matched to a gene: 9. The CDR3 is made up of 14 amino acids. Here the CDR3 DNA reads TGTGCCAGCTCACCGGGACAGTCTCGGGGTGAGCAGTACTTC. Translation gives CASSPGQSRGEQYF.

This clone is labeled medium-sized. This chain's CDR3 is CASSREDRGSYEQYF. The CDR3 nucleotides read TGCGCCAGCAGCAGAGAGGACAGGGGGTCCTACGAGCAGTACTTC. The chain uses TRBV5-1 and TRBJ2-7, with 10 bases that match TRBD1. Germline CDR1 reads SGHRS; CDR2 reads YFSETQ. The CDR3 covers 15 residues. Trimming cost V 4 bases and J 1 base; bases outside gene matches: 5. The full variable domain, with the rest looked up from reference TRBV5-1 and TRBJ2-7, is KAGVTQTPRYLIKTRGQQVTLSCSPISGHRSVSWYQQTPGQGLQFLFEYFSETQRNKGNFPGRFSGRQFSNSRSEMNVSTLELGDSALYLCASSREDRGSYEQYFGPGTRLTVT.

This chain connects TRBV19 to TRBJ1-5; 10 positions agree with TRBD1. Germline V gene data show CDR1 as LNHDA and CDR2 as SQIVND (reference sequence). With V trimmed by 1 base and J by 6 bases, 12 bases remained unmatched. The CDR3 runs to 18 residues. CDR3 DNA: TGTGCCAGTAGTATAGTCAGCTTTCGGGACAGGGGTACTCAGCCCCAGCATTTT. This gives the protein CASSIVSFRDRGTQPQHF. Complete variable domain (other parts from reference TRBV19 and TRBJ1-5): DGGITQSPKYLFRKEGQNVTLSCEQNLNHDAMYWYRQDPGQGLRLIYYSQIVNDFQKGDIAEGYSVSREKKESFPLTVTSAQKNPTAFYLCASSIVSFRDRGTQPQHFGDGTRLSIL.

This clone showed up just once. The chain combines TRBV28 with TRBJ1-2, with TRBD1 as a possible D gene (6 bases). The germline V gene encodes CDR1 MDHEN and CDR2 SYDVKM. V was cut by 10 bases and J by 0 bases, with 12 bases left in between. There are 13 residues in the CDR3. The CDR3 here is CATIDRPNYGYTF. The CDR3 nucleotides read TGTGCCACCATAGACAGGCCTAACTATGGCTACACCTTC.

This chain connects TRBV29-1 to TRBJ1-2; D gene unclear. Per the germline V gene, CDR1 is SQVTM and CDR2 is ANQGSEA. The CDR3 covers 8 residues. V lost 4 bases, J lost 14 bases, and 8 bases lay in between. DNA of the CDR3: TGCAGCGTTGGAGTAGCGACCTTC. Translating gives CSVGVATF.

The chain has TRBV5-1 and TRBJ2-7; tentative D call: TRBD2 (6 bases). The CDR3 consists of 16 residues. Trimming took 1 base from V and 6 from J, leaving 20 bases between them. The germline V gene encodes CDR1 SGHRS and CDR2 YFSETQ. CDR3 bases: TGCGCCAGCAGCTTGCTGGCAGGCGGTGGGGAGGCCGAGCAGTACTTC. Translating gives CASSLLAGGGEAEQYF. Looking up the rest from reference TRBV5-1 and TRBJ2-7 gives the full variable domain: KAGVTQTPRYLIKTRGQQVTLSCSPISGHRSVSWYQQTPGQGLQFLFEYFSETQRNKGNFPGRFSGRQFSNSRSEMNVSTLELGDSALYLCASSLLAGGGEAEQYFGPGTRLTVT.

This clone has just one count. The rearrangement joins TRBV2 to TRBJ2-6; 11 bases agree with TRBD1. There are 17 residues in the CDR3. With 6 bases clipped from V and 0 bases from J, the junction kept 4 bases outside the gene matches. The germline V gene encodes CDR1 SNHLY and CDR2 FYNNEI. CDR3 sequence: CASRPGQGVSGANVLTF. CDR3 nucleotides: TGTGCCAGCAGGCCGGGACAGGGGGTCTCTGGGGCCAACGTCCTGACTTTC.

This clone was seen only once. V gene TRBV27 combines with J gene TRBJ1-4; the D gene is possibly TRBD1 (5 bases). V lost 6 bases to trimming and J lost 8 bases, with 16 bases between them. The germline gives CDR1 MNHEY, CDR2 SMNVEV (reference sequence). This CDR3 has 14 amino acids. The CDR3 is CASRSTAPGEKLFF. CDR3 in DNA: TGTGCCAGCAGGTCGACAGCCCCAGGGGAAAAACTGTTTTTT.

V and J are TRBV5-4 and TRBJ2-3; no clear D. Germline V CDR1 and CDR2: SGHNT, YYREEE (reference sequence). The ends were cut back, 6 bases at V and 3 bases at J, with 5 bases in the middle. This CDR3 region has 11 residues. The CDR3 DNA is TGTGCCAGCAAATCTACAGATACGCAGTATTTT. Protein sequence: CASKSTDTQYF.

The chain employs TRBV29-1 and TRBJ2-1, with 11 bases that match TRBD1. The CDR3 runs 16 residues. Germline V gives CDR1 SQVTM, CDR2 ANQGSEA. With V trimmed by 6 bases and J by 0 bases, 7 bases remained unmatched. In DNA, the CDR3 is TGCAGCGTCCGTCCCGGGACAGGGGGCTCCTACAATGAGCAGTTCTTC. Amino acids: CSVRPGTGGSYNEQFF.

V gene TRBV7-2 combines with J gene TRBJ1-2; no clear D gene. The CDR3 is 12 amino acids. CDR1 and CDR2 (germline): SGHTA, FQGNSA. V was pared by 6 bases and J by 4 bases, with 9 bases between. The CDR3 region is CASSRTGYGYTF. The DNA of the CDR3 is TGTGCCAGCAGTAGAACGGGCTATGGCTACACCTTC. Drawing the rest from reference TRBV7-2 and TRBJ1-2, the complete variable domain is GAGVSQSPSNKVTEKGKDVELRCDPISGHTALYWYRQSLGQGLEFLIYFQGNSAPDKSGLPSDRFSAERTGGSVSTLTIQRTQQEDSAVYLCASSRTGYGYTFGSGTRLTVV.

This chain connects TRBV11-3 to TRBJ2-2; 9 nucleotides align to TRBD2. The germline V gene has CDR1 SGHNT and CDR2 YENEEA. This CDR3 region has 16 residues. The V segment lost 2 bases and the J segment 2 bases; nucleotides outside the gene matches: 3. The CDR3 sequence: CASSLRRGGNTGELFF. In DNA, the CDR3 is TGTGCCAGCAGCTTACGGCGGGGGGGCAACACCGGGGAGCTGTTTTTT.

The chain uses TRBV6-6 and TRBJ1-6, with D possibly being TRBD1 (6 bases). The germline CDR1 and CDR2 sequences are MNHNY and SVGAGI (reference sequence). CDR3 length: 15 amino acids. V was shortened by 10 bases and J by 7 bases, with 20 bases between the two germline ends. Here the CDR3 reads CATVDMAGANSPLHF. The DNA of the CDR3 is TGTGCCACCGTAGACATGGCAGGGGCCAATTCACCCCTCCACTTT.

In its sample, this clone was seen once. The rearrangement joins TRBV7-2 to TRBJ2-3, with TRBD1 identical over 8 bases. J lost 6 bases, V lost 5 bases, and 10 bases had no gene match. Germline values: CDR1 SGHTA, CDR2 FQGNSA. CDR3 size: 15 residues. CDR3 sequence reads: CASSDPSRGLDTQYF. The CDR3 nucleotides read TGTGCCAGCAGCGACCCATCCAGGGGGCTTGATACGCAGTATTTT.

This clone was seen a few times. This chain links TRBV5-1 with TRBJ2-1; weak D call: TRBD1 (7 bases). V lost 6 bases to trimming and J lost 8 bases, with 18 bases between them. CDR3 length: 14 residues. Germline CDR1 and CDR2: SGHRS and YFSETQ. The CDR3 is CASISVGGGDEQFF. CDR3 coding DNA: TGCGCCAGCATATCCGTCGGAGGGGGCGATGAGCAGTTCTTC.

The rearrangement uses TRBV9 and TRBJ2-3, with 11 bases identical to TRBD2. The length of the CDR3 is 17 residues. The V segment lost 1 base and the J segment 4 bases; nucleotides outside the gene matches: 8. CDR1 and CDR2 from the germline V gene are SGDLS and YYNGEE. In DNA form, the CDR3 reads TGTGCCAGCAGCGTATTCGGGACTAGCGGTGCAGCAGATACGCAGTATTTT. Translated, it gives CASSVFGTSGAADTQYF.

The rearrangement uses TRBV7-9 and TRBJ2-5, with 10 bases fitting TRBD2. J was trimmed by 4 bases and V by 2 bases; bases with no gene match: 4. From germline, CDR1 is SEHNR and CDR2 FQNEAQ (reference sequence). The CDR3 loop spans 15 amino acids. The CDR3 DNA reads TGTGCCAGCAGCTTAAAGCGGGGGGGCTTAGAGACCCAGTACTTC. Its translation is CASSLKRGGLETQYF.

J is TRBJ1-5 and V is TRBV5-1; 9 nucleotides align to TRBD1. Germline CDR1 reads SGHRS; CDR2 reads YFSETQ. The ends lost 4 bases at V and 7 bases at J; junction bases unmatched: 9. This CDR3 has 15 residues. CDR3 in DNA: TGCGCCAGCAGCCCTACTACAGGGGGCGGACAGCCCCAGCATTTT. It codes for CASSPTTGGGQPQHF. The variable domain in full, with the rest retrieved from reference TRBV5-1 and TRBJ1-5, is KAGVTQTPRYLIKTRGQQVTLSCSPISGHRSVSWYQQTPGQGLQFLFEYFSETQRNKGNFPGRFSGRQFSNSRSEMNVSTLELGDSALYLCASSPTTGGGQPQHFGDGTRLSIL.

The chain links TRBV6-6 to TRBJ2-3, with a weak D call TRBD2 (6 bases). Germline lookup yields CDR1 MNHNY and CDR2 SVGAGI (reference sequence). CDR3 length: 15 amino acids. Trimming pared 2 bases from V and 6 bases from J, leaving 15 bases between. CDR3 nucleotide sequence: TGTGCCAGCAGTTACCAGACTAGGTTCGGGGATACGCAGTATTTT. This gives the protein CASSYQTRFGDTQYF.

The chain links TRBV5-4 to TRBJ1-1, with 7 bases aligning to TRBD1. The CDR3 has 14 amino acids. Germline V gene lookup returns CDR1 SGHNT and CDR2 YYREEE (reference sequence). After removal of 5 bases from V and 2 bases from J, the junction contained 6 bases not matched to a gene. The CDR3, as DNA: TGTGCCAGCAGGCCCGGGACAGTCAACACTGAAGCTTTCTTT. Protein product: CASRPGTVNTEAFF.

CDR3 coding DNA: TGTGCCAGCAGGCAGACAGGCGGGACTGAAGCTTTCTTT. Its protein product is CASRQTGGTEAFF. This chain joins TRBV5-4 and TRBJ1-1; the D gene is possibly TRBD1 (6 bases). V lost 5 bases, J lost 5 bases, and 13 bases lay in between. The CDR3 contains 13 residues. Germline values: CDR1 SGHNT, CDR2 YYREEE (reference sequence).

This clone appeared once. The gene calls are TRBV2 and TRBJ1-2; a weak D match, TRBD1 (6 bases). V was trimmed by 2 bases and J by 7 bases, leaving 14 bases between them. Germline V lookup: CDR1 SNHLY, CDR2 FYNNEI. The CDR3 is 14 residues long. CDR3 nucleotide sequence: TGTGCCAGCAGTGAAATCGGCAGGGGCACTGGCTACACCTTC. Translation gives CASSEIGRGTGYTF. Complete variable domain (other parts from reference TRBV2 and TRBJ1-2): EPEVTQTPSHQVTQMGQEVILRCVPISNHLYFYWYRQILGQKVEFLVSFYNNEISEKSEIFDDQFSVERPDGSNFTLKIRSTKLEDSAMYFCASSEIGRGTGYTFGSGTRLTVV.

The chain couples TRBV27 to TRBJ2-5; maybe TRBD2 (7 bases). CDR3 length: 17 residues. Looked up from germline, CDR1 is MNHEY and CDR2 is SMNVEV (reference sequence). V shed 6 bases and J shed 1 base, with 21 bases lying between them. CDR3 protein: CASRRRGGAIFQETQYF. The CDR3 nucleotides read TGTGCCAGCAGACGCCGTGGGGGGGCGATCTTCCAAGAGACCCAGTACTTC.